The present T cell receptor beta chain was sequenced within a study of cytomegalovirus exposure and HLA in healthy donors. Both 60 Vbeta primers and 13 Jbeta primers went into the PCR. Using immunoSEQ multiplex PCR, the repertoire was profiled, and TCRdb retains in-frame clones only, with some absent. The profile covers 150,000 to 200,000 clones, with almost 80% appearing a single time and roughly 5.8% taken by the ten largest. V was shortened by 2 bases and J by 5 bases, with 9 bases between the two germline ends. CDR1 is SGHVS, CDR2 FNYEAQ, per germline. The CDR3 sequence is 14 residues long. For this clone: Its specificity is unknown.

General study results and limits: Across donors, presence/absence analyses took sequencing depth to be roughly uniform. A later analysis linked a missense DCLRE1C variant to TCR beta V- and J-gene trimming. According to an earlier analysis, most TCR beta V segments yielded productive rearrangements about 90% or about 30% of the time. Later analysis showed most CMV-associated TCR beta chains appearing HLA-restricted.

The receptor was derived from a middle-aged man in good health and CMV-seropositive. Material for sequencing was PBMCs. The chain links TRBV7-6 to TRBJ2-2, with D tentatively TRBD2 (5 bases). In nucleotides, the CDR3 is TGTGCCAGCAGCTTATCCCCGGGAACCGGGGAGCTGTTTTTT. Protein: CASSLSPGTGELFF.